Presented here are 7 T cell receptor beta chains from one specimen sequenced in a study of blood T cell repertoires in COVID-19. Generated by immunoSEQ multiplex PCR, the TCRdb table keeps only in-frame clones and is missing some. The repertoire consists of 250,000 to 300,000 clones, with 70% to 90% occurring once and the leading ten covering about 4.5%. Sequencing used peripheral blood. The source of these receptors is a man in his sixties who had recovered from COVID-19.

The chain has TRBV5-1 and TRBJ2-7; 7 bases align to TRBD1. The germline V gene encodes CDR1 SGHRS and CDR2 YFSETQ. Germline trimming cut 3 bases from V and 1 base from J; bases unmatched to any gene: 1. The CDR3 is made up of 13 amino acids. CDR3 region: CASSSGQSYEQYF. The CDR3 DNA sequence: TGCGCCAGCAGCTCGGGACAGTCCTACGAGCAGTACTTC.

The gene calls are TRBV6-5 and TRBJ2-7; no clear D gene. The CDR3 has 14 residues. Germline CDR1 is MNHEY and CDR2 is SVGAGI. The V end lost 6 bases, the J end lost 1 base, and 13 bases lay between the germline ends. CDR3 amino acids: CASRATGSSYEQYF. The DNA of the CDR3 is TGTGCCAGCAGGGCCACCGGGTCTTCCTACGAGCAGTACTTC.

This chain joins TRBV3-1 (or the pseudogene TRBV3-2) and TRBJ1-2; D perhaps matches TRBD1 (5 bases). The CDR3 is made up of 13 amino acids. CDR1 and CDR2 (germline): LGHDT, YNNKEL (reference sequence). The V end lost 5 bases, the J end lost 6 bases, and 13 bases lay between the germline ends. DNA for the CDR3: TGTGCCAGCAGCTCCCCGGGGACTAATGGCTACACCTTC. Protein product: CASSSPGTNGYTF.

The CDR3 nucleotides are TGTGCCAGCAGCTTAGTGGCGGGAAACTATGGCTACACCTTC. Protein sequence: CASSLVAGNYGYTF. This chain joins TRBV7-8 and TRBJ1-2; D uncertain. The germline V gene has CDR1 SGHVS and CDR2 FQNEAQ. The ends were cut back, 1 base at V and 2 bases at J, with 8 bases in the middle. The length of the CDR3 is 14 residues.

This clone was detected only once. J is TRBJ2-1 and V is TRBV5-1, with 11 bases identical to TRBD2. The CDR3 contains 15 residues. The J segment lost 3 bases and the V segment lost 5 bases, leaving 4 bases of the junction unmatched. Germline V gene data show CDR1 as SGHRS and CDR2 as YFSETQ. DNA for the CDR3: TGCGCCAGCAGAAAACTAGCGGGGGACTACAATGAGCAGTTCTTC. Residues: CASRKLAGDYNEQFF. Based on the CDR3 plus reference TRBV5-1 and TRBJ2-1, the full variable domain is KAGVTQTPRYLIKTRGQQVTLSCSPISGHRSVSWYQQTPGQGLQFLFEYFSETQRNKGNFPGRFSGRQFSNSRSEMNVSTLELGDSALYLCASRKLAGDYNEQFFGPGTRLTVL.

This chain links TRBV24-1 with TRBJ2-5, with TRBD1 as a possible D gene (5 bases). This CDR3 is 16 amino acids long. CDR1 KGHDR and CDR2 SFDVKD come from the germline V gene. V was cut by 1 base and J by 5 bases, with 16 bases left in between. The CDR3 region is CATSDFGVGVRETQYF. CDR3 nucleotides: TGTGCCACCAGTGATTTTGGGGTAGGGGTGCGGGAGACCCAGTACTTC.

The chain uses TRBV9 and TRBJ2-7; no clear D gene. Germline V CDR1 and CDR2: SGDLS, YYNGEE. This CDR3 region has 13 residues. The ends were cut back, 1 base at V and 7 bases at J, with 12 bases in the middle. The CDR3 protein is CASSVNTMREQYF. CDR3 bases: TGTGCCAGCAGCGTAAACACAATGAGGGAGCAGTACTTC.